The 29 T cell receptor beta chains presented below share a single source sample, sequenced in a study of chemoradiotherapy in HPV16-positive cancers. TCRdb keeps only in-frame clones here, not all; method: immunoSEQ multiplex PCR. The table lists around 14,000 clones, roughly 93% of them singletons. Sequencing was performed on blood, taken from a patient who underwent chemoradiotherapy. The receptors stem from a human donor with HPV-associated anogenital cancer.

The chain combines TRBV7-2 with TRBJ2-2, with D uncertain. This CDR3 spans 14 amino acids. Per the germline V gene, CDR1 is SGHTA and CDR2 is FQGNSA. V was cut by 4 bases and J by 5 bases, with 11 bases left in between. In nucleotides, the CDR3 is TGTGCCAGCAGCTCGTCGATCCTTACCGGGGAGCTGTTTTTT. This sequence encodes CASSSSILTGELFF.

J is TRBJ2-5 and V is TRBV6-1, with 12 bases identical to TRBD2. In germline, CDR1 is MNHNS, CDR2 SASEGT. Trimming took 8 bases from V and 5 from J; bases not matched to a gene: 9. This CDR3 spans 15 amino acids. CDR3 bases: TGTGCCAGCGTTCTAGCGGGGGGGGCACAGGAGACCCAGTACTTC. It codes for CASVLAGGAQETQYF.

The chain employs TRBV5-4 and TRBJ2-7; D is unclear. V was pared by 6 bases and J by 2 bases, with 6 bases between. There are 11 residues in the CDR3. In germline, CDR1 is SGHNT, CDR2 YYREEE (reference sequence). CDR3 region: CASKRAYEQYF. The CDR3 coding sequence is TGTGCCAGCAAACGGGCCTACGAGCAGTACTTC.

The chain couples TRBV6-1 to TRBJ2-4, with D uncertain. Germline V gene lookup returns CDR1 MNHNS and CDR2 SASEGT. V was clipped by 6 bases and J by 6 bases, with 18 bases between them. The length of the CDR3 is 15 residues. The CDR3 protein is CASSPSGLHINIQYF. CDR3 in DNA: TGTGCCAGCAGCCCCTCTGGTCTTCATATAAACATTCAGTACTTC.

V is TRBV2 and J is TRBJ2-7; D may be TRBD2 (6 bases). This CDR3 comprises 14 residues. V lost 8 bases, J lost 2 bases, and 16 bases lay in between. Germline V lookup: CDR1 SNHLY, CDR2 FYNNEI. The CDR3, as DNA: TGTGCCAGCGGGGGACTGGGCTTGGCCTACGAGCAGTACTTC. Protein: CASGGLGLAYEQYF.

In this sample, this clone turned up once. The chain uses TRBV2 and TRBJ1-2; 8 bases match TRBD1. The CDR3 length is 17 residues. Germline CDR1 SNHLY, CDR2 FYNNEI. Germline trimming cut 1 base from V and 5 bases from J; bases unmatched to any gene: 12. Written as DNA, the CDR3 is TGTGCCAGCAGTGAAGGAGGACAGGGCGTAAAGCTATATGGCTACACCTTC. Encoded protein: CASSEGGQGVKLYGYTF.

The chain has TRBV6-4 and TRBJ2-3; TRBD2 aligns across 9 bases. The CDR3 consists of 15 residues. The trim removed 4 bases at V and 1 base at J, leaving 3 bases unmatched. Germline assignment: CDR1 MRHNA and CDR2 SNTAGT. CDR3 protein: CASSGASGGTDTQYF. CDR3 coding DNA: TGTGCCAGCAGTGGGGCTAGCGGGGGCACAGATACGCAGTATTTT.

For the CDR3, the DNA is TGTGCCAGCAGTACGGACGGCTTGGTCGGAAAACTGTTTTTT. Its protein is CASSTDGLVGKLFF. The chain carries TRBV5-6 and TRBJ1-4; D is ambiguous. Germline assignment: CDR1 SGHDT and CDR2 YYEEEE. Trimming left V 5 bases short and J 10 bases short, with 18 bases between. This CDR3 has 14 amino acids. The whole variable domain, filled in from reference TRBV5-6 and TRBJ1-4, reads DAGVTQSPTHLIKTRGQQVTLRCSPKSGHDTVSWYQQALGQGPQFIFQYYEEEERQRGNFPDRFSGHQFPNYSSELNVNALLLGDSALYLCASSTDGLVGKLFFGSGTQLSVL.

This clone was detected a few times. This sequence joins TRBV2 and TRBJ1-1; a possible D gene is TRBD1 (5 bases). There are 14 residues in the CDR3. Trimming cost V 7 bases and J 5 bases, with 17 bases left between them. CDR1 and CDR2 (germline): SNHLY, FYNNEI. The CDR3 reads CASIPNRGNTEAFF. The CDR3 DNA sequence: TGTGCCAGCATACCGAATCGGGGCAATACTGAAGCTTTCTTT.

This clone was recorded only once. V usage is TRBV6-1 and J usage is TRBJ2-7, with D perhaps TRBD1 or TRBD2 (5 bases each). Looked up from germline, CDR1 is MNHNS and CDR2 is SASEGT. V was clipped by 2 bases and J by 2 bases, with 10 bases between them. The CDR3 extends over 14 amino acids. CDR3 in amino acids: CASSERDDAYEQYF. Here the CDR3 DNA reads TGTGCCAGCAGTGAACGGGACGACGCCTACGAGCAGTACTTC.

The chain recombines TRBV9 with TRBJ2-5; 8 bases align to TRBD2. CDR1 is SGDLS and CDR2 is YYNGEE in the germline V gene. The CDR3 has 16 amino acids. V lost 3 bases, J lost 5 bases, and 12 bases stayed unmatched. This CDR3 is CASSARPAGVRETQYF. CDR3 nucleotide sequence: TGTGCCAGCAGCGCACGGCCAGCGGGGGTTCGGGAGACCCAGTACTTC.

The chain employs TRBV5-1 and TRBJ2-7, with 10 bases fitting TRBD1. Germline V gene lookup returns CDR1 SGHRS and CDR2 YFSETQ. J gave up 6 bases and V 0 bases, and 0 bases lay outside the gene matches. This CDR3 is 13 amino acids long. CDR3 sequence reads: CASSLGDRGEQYF. The CDR3 DNA reads TGCGCCAGCAGCTTGGGGGACAGGGGCGAGCAGTACTTC.

CDR3 protein: CASSLPQSGYTF. Here the CDR3 DNA reads TGTGCCAGCAGCTTGCCCCAGTCCGGCTACACCTTC. The chain carries TRBV5-4 and TRBJ1-2; D is uncertain. Germline V gene data show CDR1 as SGHNT and CDR2 as YYREEE (reference sequence). V shed 1 base and J shed 8 bases, with 9 bases lying between them. This CDR3 is 12 amino acids long.

The gene calls are TRBV19 and TRBJ2-7, with TRBD1 matching 8 bases. This CDR3 has 15 residues. The germline CDR1 and CDR2 sequences are LNHDA and SQIVND (reference sequence). J lost 4 bases, V lost 5 bases, and 10 bases had no gene match. Here the CDR3 reads CASSEPGQARYEQYF. The CDR3 bases are TGTGCCAGTAGTGAACCGGGACAGGCAAGATACGAGCAGTACTTC.

The V call is TRBV19, the J call TRBJ1-1; no reliable D call. The CDR3 has 11 residues. Germline V gives CDR1 LNHDA, CDR2 SQIVND (reference sequence). The V gene lost 4 bases and the J gene lost 6 bases, with 6 bases spanning the gap. CDR3: CASSTLSEAFF. The CDR3 region has the DNA TGTGCCAGTAGTACCCTTTCTGAAGCTTTCTTT.

This chain connects TRBV30 to TRBJ1-4; no firm D call. The V gene lost 0 bases and the J gene lost 2 bases, with 10 bases spanning the gap. Germline CDR1 reads GTSNPN; CDR2 reads SVGIG (reference sequence). This CDR3 has 15 residues. CDR3: CAWSVLGNTNEKLFF. For the CDR3, the DNA is TGTGCCTGGAGTGTACTCGGAAATACTAATGAAAAACTGTTTTTT.

This clone was detected a few times. This chain connects TRBV7-9 to TRBJ1-1, with unresolved D. The V gene lost 2 bases and the J gene lost 1 base, with 5 bases spanning the gap. The CDR3 sequence is 13 residues long. CDR1 SEHNR and CDR2 FQNEAQ come from the germline V gene (reference sequence). In nucleotides, the CDR3 is TGTGCCAGCAGCTTAACAGCGAACACTGAAGCTTTCTTT. Translation: CASSLTANTEAFF.

This chain uses TRBV19 with TRBJ2-2; 7 bases agree with TRBD1. With V trimmed by 3 bases and J by 0 bases, 4 bases remained unmatched. This CDR3 region has 16 residues. CDR1 is LNHDA, CDR2 SQIVND, per germline (reference sequence). The CDR3 sequence is CASSMSGQANTGELFF. CDR3 DNA: TGTGCCAGTAGTATGAGCGGACAGGCGAACACCGGGGAGCTGTTTTTT.

This sequence joins TRBV5-6 and TRBJ2-7; perhaps D is TRBD1 or TRBD2 (7 bases each). This CDR3 spans 14 amino acids. Germline CDR1 SGHDT, CDR2 YYEEEE. With 4 bases removed from V and 3 bases from J, the gap between germline ends came to 14 bases. The DNA of the CDR3 is TGTGCCAGCAGCGGCAGGGGGGGACTCTACGAGCAGTACTTC. This gives the protein CASSGRGGLYEQYF.

V gene TRBV4-1 combines with J gene TRBJ2-1; TRBD2 is a possible D gene (5 bases). The CDR3 is 15 amino acids. V was trimmed by 5 bases and J by 9 bases, leaving 20 bases between them. The germline gives CDR1 MGHRA, CDR2 YSYEKL. The CDR3 coding sequence is TGCGCCAGCAGCTCCCCGGATCACCGGGGTCCTGAGCAGTTCTTC. Its protein is CASSSPDHRGPEQFF.

This clone was seen once. This sequence joins TRBV15 and TRBJ1-1; TRBD1 matches 8 bases. Germline loops: CDR1 LNHNV, CDR2 YYDKDF (reference sequence). V lost 4 bases to trimming and J lost 10 bases; unmatched junction nucleotides: 11. This CDR3 spans 14 amino acids. CDR3 residues: CATSTSDRGVLAFF. The CDR3 region has the DNA TGTGCCACCAGCACAAGCGACAGGGGCGTCCTAGCTTTCTTT.

This chain connects TRBV5-8 to TRBJ1-5, with 10 bases fitting TRBD1. Germline V CDR1 and CDR2: SGHTS, YDEGEE. This CDR3 has 15 residues. V lost 4 bases and J lost 9; bases outside the gene matches: 10. CDR3 in amino acids: CASSRRTGGTGPQHF. The CDR3 region has the DNA TGTGCCAGCAGCCGAAGGACAGGGGGAACAGGGCCCCAGCATTTT.

The CDR3 here is CSPEGGLSGNEQFF. The CDR3 nucleotides are TGCAGCCCCGAGGGGGGACTCAGCGGCAATGAGCAGTTCTTC. The rearrangement joins TRBV29-1 to TRBJ2-1; either TRBD1 or TRBD2 may supply D (6 bases each). This CDR3 comprises 14 residues. The V end lost 8 bases, the J end lost 6 bases, and 20 bases lay between the germline ends. CDR1 is SQVTM and CDR2 is ANQGSEA in the germline V gene.

This clone has a single count. V gene TRBV2 combines with J gene TRBJ1-2; D gene ambiguous. V lost 2 bases and J lost 0, with 7 bases in between. The V gene's germline CDR1 is SNHLY and CDR2 FYNNEI. The CDR3 runs 14 residues. CDR3 amino acids: CASSEWRTNYGYTF. Written as DNA, the CDR3 is TGTGCCAGCAGTGAATGGAGAACTAACTATGGCTACACCTTC.

The genes are TRBV4-2 and TRBJ2-1, with 9 bases matching TRBD2. The CDR3 has 19 amino acids. Germline V gene data show CDR1 as LGHNA and CDR2 as YNFKEQ. Unmatched junction bases numbered 19, after V lost 5 bases and J lost 5 bases. CDR3 sequence: CASSSVHVMGSGGDNEQFF. The CDR3 nucleotides are TGTGCCAGCAGCTCTGTCCATGTGATGGGTAGCGGGGGTGACAATGAGCAGTTCTTC.

The chain recombines TRBV6-5 with TRBJ2-7; 8 bases align to TRBD2. The V and J ends lost 4 bases and 0 bases, in that order; junction bases with no gene match: 5. There are 15 residues in the CDR3. Per the germline V gene, CDR1 is MNHEY and CDR2 is SVGAGI. CDR3 in DNA: TGTGCCAGCAGTTGGACGGGGGGGAGCTCCTACGAGCAGTACTTC. Encoded protein: CASSWTGGSSYEQYF.

This clone was found a few times. The rearrangement uses TRBV7-9 and TRBJ2-7, with 10 nucleotides matching TRBD2. The CDR3 runs to 16 residues. The germline V gene encodes CDR1 SEHNR and CDR2 FQNEAQ (reference sequence). The J segment lost 2 bases and the V segment lost 5 bases, leaving 9 bases of the junction unmatched. The CDR3 sequence is CASSTASGGPPYEQYF. The CDR3 DNA follows: TGTGCCAGCAGCACCGCTAGCGGGGGACCTCCCTACGAGCAGTACTTC.

J is TRBJ1-1 and V is TRBV7-2; D is uncertain. There are 15 residues in the CDR3. Trimming removed 2 bases from V and 1 base from J, with 11 bases in between. From germline, CDR1 is SGHTA and CDR2 FQGNSA. The CDR3 loop reads CASSLSSARNTEAFF. Here the CDR3 DNA reads TGTGCCAGCAGCTTAAGTAGCGCCCGGAACACTGAAGCTTTCTTT.

CDR3 residues: CASSYRTGSNSPLHF. The CDR3 bases are TGTGCCAGCAGCTACCGGACAGGGAGTAATTCACCCCTCCACTTT. The J gene is TRBJ1-6, the V gene TRBV7-2, with 8 bases aligning to TRBD1. Germline V CDR1 and CDR2: SGHTA, FQGNSA. This CDR3 region has 15 residues. V was clipped by 4 bases and J by 6 bases; unmatched bases: 5.